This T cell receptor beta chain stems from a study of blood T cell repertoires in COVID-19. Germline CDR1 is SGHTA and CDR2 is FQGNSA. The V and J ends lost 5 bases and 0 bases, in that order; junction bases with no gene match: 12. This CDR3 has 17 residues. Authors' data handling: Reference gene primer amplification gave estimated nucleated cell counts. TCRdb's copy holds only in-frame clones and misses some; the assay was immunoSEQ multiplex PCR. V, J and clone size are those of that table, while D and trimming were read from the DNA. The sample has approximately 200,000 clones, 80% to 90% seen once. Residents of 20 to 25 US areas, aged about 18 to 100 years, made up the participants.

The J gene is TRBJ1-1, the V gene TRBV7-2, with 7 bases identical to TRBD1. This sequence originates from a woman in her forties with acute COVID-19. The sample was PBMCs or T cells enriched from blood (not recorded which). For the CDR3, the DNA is TGTGCCAGCAGCCCACGACGAGGGGGCGAGATGAACACTGAAGCTTTCTTT. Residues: CASSPRRGGEMNTEAFF.